The TCR beta chain described here comes from a study of response to subunit inactivated influenza vaccine. On this clonotype: As yet, its antigen is unknown.

TCRdb itself ran the RT-PCR reads through MiXCR, one entry per CDR3 protein. The sample gives about 830,000 distinct CDR3 sequences, roughly 20% of which show up once; 9.5% to 13% is in the top ten. The study, taken as a whole, reports: The authors offered the suggestion that each seasonal influenza vaccination recruits few new T cells.

This CDR3 has 15 residues. CDR1 MDHEN and CDR2 SYDVKM come from the germline V gene. Trimming removed 6 bases from V and 0 bases from J; junction bases left unmatched: 7. The rearrangement joins TRBV28 to TRBJ2-7; the match to TRBD2 covers 8 bases. Material: PBMCs from blood, obtained roughly 5 days after vaccination. This sequence was found in a man over 45 who received an inactivated influenza vaccine. The CDR3 sequence: CASSAPGRGSYEQYF. The DNA for the CDR3 is TGTGCCAGCAGCGCACCCGGGAGGGGCTCCTACGAGCAGTACTTC.